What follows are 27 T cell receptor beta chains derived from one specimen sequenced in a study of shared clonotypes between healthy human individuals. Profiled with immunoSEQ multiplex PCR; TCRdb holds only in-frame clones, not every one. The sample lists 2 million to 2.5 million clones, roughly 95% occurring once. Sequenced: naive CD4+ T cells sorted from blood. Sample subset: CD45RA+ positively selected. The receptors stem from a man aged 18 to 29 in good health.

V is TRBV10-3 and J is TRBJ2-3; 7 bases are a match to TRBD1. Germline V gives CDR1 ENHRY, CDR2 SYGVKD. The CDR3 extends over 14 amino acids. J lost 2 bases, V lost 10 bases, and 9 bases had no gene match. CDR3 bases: TGTGCCAGCCGACAGGGTAGGACCACAGATACGCAGTATTTT. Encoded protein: CASRQGRTTDTQYF.

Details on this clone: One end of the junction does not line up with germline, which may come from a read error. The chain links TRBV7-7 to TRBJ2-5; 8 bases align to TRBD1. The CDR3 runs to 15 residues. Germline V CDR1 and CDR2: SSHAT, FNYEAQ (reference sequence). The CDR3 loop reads CASSSRADREETQYF. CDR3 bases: TGTGCTAGCAGCTCCAGAGCGGACAGGGAGGAGACCCAGTACTTC. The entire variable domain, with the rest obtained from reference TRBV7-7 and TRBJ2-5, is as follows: GAGVSQSPRYKVTKRGQDVTLRCDPISSHATLYWYQQALGQGPEFLTYFNYEAQPDKSGLPSDRFSAERPEGSISTLTIQRTEQRDSAMYRCASSSRADREETQYFGPGTRLLVL.

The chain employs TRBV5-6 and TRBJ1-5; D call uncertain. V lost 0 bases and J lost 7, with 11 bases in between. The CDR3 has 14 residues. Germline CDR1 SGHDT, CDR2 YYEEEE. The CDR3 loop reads CASSLGILGQPQHF. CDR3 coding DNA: TGTGCCAGCAGCTTGGGGATTTTAGGCCAGCCCCAGCATTTT.

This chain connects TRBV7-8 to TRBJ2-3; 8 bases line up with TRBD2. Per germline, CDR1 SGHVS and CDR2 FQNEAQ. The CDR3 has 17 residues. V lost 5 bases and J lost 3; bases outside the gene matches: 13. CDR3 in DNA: TGTGCCAGCAGCCCTAGGGGGAGCGGGAGTGGGACAGATACGCAGTATTTT. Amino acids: CASSPRGSGSGTDTQYF. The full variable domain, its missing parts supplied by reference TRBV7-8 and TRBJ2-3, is GAGVSQSPRYKVAKRGQDVALRCDPISGHVSLFWYQQALGQGPEFLTYFQNEAQLDKSGLPSDRFFAERPEGSVSTLKIQRTQQEDSAVYLCASSPRGSGSGTDTQYFGPGTRLTVL.

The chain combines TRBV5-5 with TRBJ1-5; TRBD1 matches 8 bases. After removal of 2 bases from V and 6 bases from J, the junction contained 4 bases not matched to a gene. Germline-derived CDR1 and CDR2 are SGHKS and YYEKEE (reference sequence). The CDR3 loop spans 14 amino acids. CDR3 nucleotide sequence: TGTGCCAGCAGCTTCGGACAGGGCTCTCAGCCCCAGCATTTT. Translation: CASSFGQGSQPQHF.

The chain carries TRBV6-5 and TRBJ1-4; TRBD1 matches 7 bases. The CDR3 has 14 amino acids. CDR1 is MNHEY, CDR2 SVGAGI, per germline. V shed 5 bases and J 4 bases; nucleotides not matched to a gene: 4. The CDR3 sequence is CASSRQGFNEKLFF. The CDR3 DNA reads TGTGCCAGCAGTCGACAGGGCTTTAATGAAAAACTGTTTTTT.

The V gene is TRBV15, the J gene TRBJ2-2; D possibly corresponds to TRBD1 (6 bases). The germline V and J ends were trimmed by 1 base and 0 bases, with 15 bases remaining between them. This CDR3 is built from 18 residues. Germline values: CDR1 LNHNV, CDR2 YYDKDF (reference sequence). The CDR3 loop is CATSRGPGDPANTGELFF. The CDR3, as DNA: TGTGCCACCAGCAGAGGCCCAGGGGACCCCGCGAACACCGGGGAGCTGTTTTTT.

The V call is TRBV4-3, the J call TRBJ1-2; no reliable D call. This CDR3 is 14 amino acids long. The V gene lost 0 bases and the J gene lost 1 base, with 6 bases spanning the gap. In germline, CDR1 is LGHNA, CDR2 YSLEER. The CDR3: CASSQDHSNYGYTF. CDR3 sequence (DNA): TGCGCCAGCAGCCAAGATCACAGTAACTATGGCTACACCTTC.

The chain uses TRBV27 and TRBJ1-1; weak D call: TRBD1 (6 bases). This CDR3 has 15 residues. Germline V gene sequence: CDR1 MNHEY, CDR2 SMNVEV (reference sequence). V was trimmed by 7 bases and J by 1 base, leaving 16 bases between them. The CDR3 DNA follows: TGTGCCAGCACCCGGGCCGGGGGCAAGAACACTGAAGCTTTCTTT. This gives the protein CASTRAGGKNTEAFF.

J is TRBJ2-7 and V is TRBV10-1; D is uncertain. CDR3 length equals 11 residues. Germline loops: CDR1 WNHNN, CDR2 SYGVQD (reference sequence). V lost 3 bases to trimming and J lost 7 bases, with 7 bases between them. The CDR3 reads CASSDGQEQYF. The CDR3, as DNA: TGCGCCAGCAGTGATGGGCAGGAGCAGTACTTC.

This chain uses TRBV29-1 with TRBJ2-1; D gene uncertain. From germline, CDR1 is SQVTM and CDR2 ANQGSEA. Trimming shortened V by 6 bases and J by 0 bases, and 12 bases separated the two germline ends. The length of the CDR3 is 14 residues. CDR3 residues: CSVDGLSSYNEQFF. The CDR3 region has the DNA TGCAGCGTCGACGGGCTGAGCTCCTACAATGAGCAGTTCTTC.

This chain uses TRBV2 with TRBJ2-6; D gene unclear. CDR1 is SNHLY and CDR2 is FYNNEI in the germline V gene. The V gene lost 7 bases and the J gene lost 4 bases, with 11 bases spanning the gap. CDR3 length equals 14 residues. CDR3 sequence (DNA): TGTGCCAGCACGATGCAATCCGGGGCCAACGTCCTGACTTTC. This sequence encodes CASTMQSGANVLTF. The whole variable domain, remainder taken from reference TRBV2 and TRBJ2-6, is EPEVTQTPSHQVTQMGQEVILRCVPISNHLYFYWYRQILGQKVEFLVSFYNNEISEKSEIFDDQFSVERPDGSNFTLKIRSTKLEDSAMYFCASTMQSGANVLTFGAGSRLTVL.

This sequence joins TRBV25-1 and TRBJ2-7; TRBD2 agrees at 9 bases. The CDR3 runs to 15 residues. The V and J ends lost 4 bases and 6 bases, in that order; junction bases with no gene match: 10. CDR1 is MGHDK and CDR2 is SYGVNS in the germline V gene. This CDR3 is CASSVPGSGRSEQYF. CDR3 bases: TGTGCCAGCAGTGTCCCGGGTAGCGGGAGAAGCGAGCAGTACTTC.

The CDR3 DNA reads TGTGCCAGCAGCCGGGACTGGGCCGGAAACACCATATATTTT. Its protein is CASSRDWAGNTIYF. The genes are TRBV6-5 and TRBJ1-3; D is possibly TRBD1 (5 bases). Germline V gene sequence: CDR1 MNHEY, CDR2 SVGAGI. This CDR3 spans 14 amino acids. V was pared by 6 bases and J by 4 bases, with 13 bases between.

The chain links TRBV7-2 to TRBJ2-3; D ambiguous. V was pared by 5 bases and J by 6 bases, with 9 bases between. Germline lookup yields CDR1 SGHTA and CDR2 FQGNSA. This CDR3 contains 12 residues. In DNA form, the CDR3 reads TGTGCCAGCAGCCCCATGGGGGATACGCAGTATTTT. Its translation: CASSPMGDTQYF.

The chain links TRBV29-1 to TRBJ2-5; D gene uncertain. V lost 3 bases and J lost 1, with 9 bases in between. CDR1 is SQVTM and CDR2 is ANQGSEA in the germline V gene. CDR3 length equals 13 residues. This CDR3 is CSVEQTAQETQYF. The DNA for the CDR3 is TGCAGCGTTGAGCAAACAGCCCAAGAGACCCAGTACTTC.

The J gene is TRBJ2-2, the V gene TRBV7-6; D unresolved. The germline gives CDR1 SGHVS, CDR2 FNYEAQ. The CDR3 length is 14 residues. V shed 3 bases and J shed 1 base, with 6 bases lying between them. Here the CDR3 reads CASSFGGNTGELFF. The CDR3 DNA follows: TGTGCCAGCAGCTTCGGCGGGAACACCGGGGAGCTGTTTTTT.

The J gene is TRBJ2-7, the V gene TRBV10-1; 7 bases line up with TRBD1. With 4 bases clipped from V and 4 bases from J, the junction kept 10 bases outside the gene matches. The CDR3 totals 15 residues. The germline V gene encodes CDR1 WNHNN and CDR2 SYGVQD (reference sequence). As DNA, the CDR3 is TGCGCCAGCAGTGCGGACAGGAGTATGACTTACGAGCAGTACTTC. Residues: CASSADRSMTYEQYF.

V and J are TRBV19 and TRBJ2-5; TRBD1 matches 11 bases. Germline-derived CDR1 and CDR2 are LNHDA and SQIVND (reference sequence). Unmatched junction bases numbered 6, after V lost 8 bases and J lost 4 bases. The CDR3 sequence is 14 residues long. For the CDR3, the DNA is TGTGCCAGTTCAGGACAGGGGGCATTAGAGACCCAGTACTTC. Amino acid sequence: CASSGQGALETQYF.

The CDR3 region is CASSATLGINSPLHF. The CDR3 bases are TGTGCCAGCAGCGCAACCTTAGGAATTAATTCACCCCTCCACTTT. The genes are TRBV9 and TRBJ1-6; D is unresolved. Deletions cut 3 bases from V and 6 bases from J, with 13 bases between. Per germline, CDR1 SGDLS and CDR2 YYNGEE. This CDR3 has 15 amino acids.

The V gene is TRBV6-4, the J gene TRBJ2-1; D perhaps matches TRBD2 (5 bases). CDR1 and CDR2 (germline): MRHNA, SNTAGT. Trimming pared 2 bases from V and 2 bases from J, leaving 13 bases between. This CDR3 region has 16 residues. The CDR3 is CASSDRWTGTYNEQFF. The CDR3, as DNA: TGTGCCAGCAGTGACCGTTGGACTGGTACCTACAATGAGCAGTTCTTC.

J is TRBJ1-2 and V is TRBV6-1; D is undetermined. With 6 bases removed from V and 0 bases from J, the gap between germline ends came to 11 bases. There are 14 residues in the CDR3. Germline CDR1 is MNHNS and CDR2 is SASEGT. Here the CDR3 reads CASRTVGPNYGYTF. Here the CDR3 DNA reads TGTGCCAGCAGGACCGTCGGACCTAACTATGGCTACACCTTC.

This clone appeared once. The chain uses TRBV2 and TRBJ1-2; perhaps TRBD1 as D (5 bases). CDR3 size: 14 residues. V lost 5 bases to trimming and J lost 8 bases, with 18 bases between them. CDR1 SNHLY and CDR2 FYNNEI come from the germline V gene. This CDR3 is CASSPQGERGGYTF. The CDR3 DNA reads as TGTGCCAGCAGTCCCCAGGGTGAGAGGGGCGGCTACACCTTC.

The CDR3 coding sequence is TGTGCCAGTAGTATTTCCCGAGTTATGAACACTGAAGCTTTCTTT. Protein product: CASSISRVMNTEAFF. V and J are TRBV19 and TRBJ1-1, with D uncertain. With 3 bases removed from V and 0 bases from J, the gap between germline ends came to 11 bases. The CDR3 contains 15 residues. CDR1 and CDR2 (germline): LNHDA, SQIVND (reference sequence).

The CDR3 nucleotides read TGTGCCAGCAGCTTAGACGCAGGCCTCAGGGTTTCTGGGGCCAACGTCCTGACTTTC. It encodes CASSLDAGLRVSGANVLTF. V gene TRBV11-2 combines with J gene TRBJ2-6; possible D gene TRBD1, 5 bases. With 0 bases removed from V and 1 base from J, the gap between germline ends came to 16 bases. Germline V CDR1 and CDR2: SGHAT, FQNNGV. CDR3 length: 19 amino acids.

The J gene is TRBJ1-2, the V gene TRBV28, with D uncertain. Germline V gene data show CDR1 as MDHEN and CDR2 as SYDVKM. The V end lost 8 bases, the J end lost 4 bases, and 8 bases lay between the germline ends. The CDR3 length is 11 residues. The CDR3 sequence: CASGTFYGYTF. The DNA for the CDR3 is TGTGCCAGCGGCACATTCTATGGCTACACCTTC.

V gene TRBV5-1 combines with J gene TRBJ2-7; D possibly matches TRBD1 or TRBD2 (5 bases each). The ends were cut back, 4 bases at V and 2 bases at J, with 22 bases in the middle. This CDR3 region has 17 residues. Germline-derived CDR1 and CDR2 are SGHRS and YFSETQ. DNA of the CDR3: TGCGCCAGCAGCGGGGGTCTGGGGGAAAGGCAACCCTACGAGCAGTACTTC. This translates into CASSGGLGERQPYEQYF.